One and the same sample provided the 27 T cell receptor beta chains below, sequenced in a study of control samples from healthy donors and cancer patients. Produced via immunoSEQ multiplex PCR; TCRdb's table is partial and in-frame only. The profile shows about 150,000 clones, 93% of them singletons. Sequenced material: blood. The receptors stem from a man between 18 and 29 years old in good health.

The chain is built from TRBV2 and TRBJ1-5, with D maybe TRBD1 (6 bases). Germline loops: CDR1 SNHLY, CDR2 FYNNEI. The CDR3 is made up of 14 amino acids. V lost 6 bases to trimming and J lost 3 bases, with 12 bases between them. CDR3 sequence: CASSEDRINQPQHF. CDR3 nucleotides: TGTGCCAGCAGCGAGGACAGAATCAATCAGCCCCAGCATTTT.

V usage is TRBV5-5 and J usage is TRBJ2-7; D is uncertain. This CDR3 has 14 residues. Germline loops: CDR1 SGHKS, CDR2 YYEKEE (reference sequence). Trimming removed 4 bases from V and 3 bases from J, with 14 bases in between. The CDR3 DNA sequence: TGTGCCAGCAGCCCCCCTGCAAACCTCTACGAGCAGTACTTC. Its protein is CASSPPANLYEQYF.

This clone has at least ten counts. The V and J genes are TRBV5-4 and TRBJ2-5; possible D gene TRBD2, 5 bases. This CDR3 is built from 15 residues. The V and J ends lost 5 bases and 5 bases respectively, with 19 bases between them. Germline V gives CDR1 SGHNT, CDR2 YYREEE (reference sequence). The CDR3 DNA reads TGTGCCAGCAGATCGACTGTCTCTAGCTATGAGACCCAGTACTTC. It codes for CASRSTVSSYETQYF.

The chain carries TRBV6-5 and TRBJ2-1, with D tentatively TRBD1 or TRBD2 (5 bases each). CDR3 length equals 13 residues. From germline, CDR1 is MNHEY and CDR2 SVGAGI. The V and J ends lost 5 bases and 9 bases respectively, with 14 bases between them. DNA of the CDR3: TGTGCCAGCAGTCGGGGCCAACCCGGTGAGCAGTTCTTC. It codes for CASSRGQPGEQFF.

CDR3 region: CASSAEGLVTDTQYF. The DNA for the CDR3 is TGTGCCAGCTCCGCAGAGGGGTTGGTCACAGATACGCAGTATTTT. J is TRBJ2-3 and V is TRBV7-2; perhaps D is TRBD1 or TRBD2 (5 bases each). The germline V gene has CDR1 SGHTA and CDR2 FQGNSA. The CDR3 runs 15 residues. The V end lost 8 bases, the J end lost 2 bases, and 17 bases lay between the germline ends.

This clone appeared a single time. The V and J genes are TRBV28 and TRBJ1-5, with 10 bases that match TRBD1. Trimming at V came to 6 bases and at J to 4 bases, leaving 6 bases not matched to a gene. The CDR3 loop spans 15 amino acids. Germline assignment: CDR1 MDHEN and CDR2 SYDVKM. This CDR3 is CASRNDRGRNQPQHF. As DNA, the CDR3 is TGTGCCAGCAGAAATGACAGGGGGCGAAATCAGCCCCAGCATTTT.

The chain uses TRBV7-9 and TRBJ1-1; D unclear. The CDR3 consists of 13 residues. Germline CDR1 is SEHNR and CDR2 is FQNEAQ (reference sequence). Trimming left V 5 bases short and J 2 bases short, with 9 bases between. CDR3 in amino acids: CASSPDGNTEAFF. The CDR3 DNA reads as TGTGCCAGCAGCCCCGACGGCAACACTGAAGCTTTCTTT. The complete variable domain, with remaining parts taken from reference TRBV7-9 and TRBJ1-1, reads DTGVSQNPRHKITKRGQNVTFRCDPISEHNRLYWYRQTLGQGPEFLTYFQNEAQLEKSRLLSDRFSAERPKGSFSTLEIQRTEQGDSAMYLCASSPDGNTEAFFGQGTRLTVV.

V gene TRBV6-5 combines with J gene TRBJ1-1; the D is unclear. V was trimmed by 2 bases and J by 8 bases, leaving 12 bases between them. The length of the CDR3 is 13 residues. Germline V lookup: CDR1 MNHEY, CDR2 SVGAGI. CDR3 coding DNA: TGTGCCAGCAGTTACGATTCCAGAAGAGAAGCTTTCTTT. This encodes CASSYDSRREAFF.

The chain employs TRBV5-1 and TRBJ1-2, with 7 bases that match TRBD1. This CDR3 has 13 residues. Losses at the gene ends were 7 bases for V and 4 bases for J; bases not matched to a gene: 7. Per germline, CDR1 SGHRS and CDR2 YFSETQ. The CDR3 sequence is CASSPGQTYGYTF. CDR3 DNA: TGCGCCAGCTCGCCGGGACAGACCTATGGCTACACCTTC.

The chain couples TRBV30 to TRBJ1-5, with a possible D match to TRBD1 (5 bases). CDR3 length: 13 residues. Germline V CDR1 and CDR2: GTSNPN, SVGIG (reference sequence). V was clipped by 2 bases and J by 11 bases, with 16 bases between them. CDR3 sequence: CAWSSGDFVSQHF. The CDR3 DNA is TGTGCCTGGAGTTCGGGGGATTTCGTGTCCCAGCATTTT.

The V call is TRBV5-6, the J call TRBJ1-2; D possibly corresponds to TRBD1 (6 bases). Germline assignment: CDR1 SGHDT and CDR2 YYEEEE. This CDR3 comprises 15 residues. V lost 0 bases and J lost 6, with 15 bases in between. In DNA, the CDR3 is TGTGCCAGCAGCTTGGTAAGGGGGGCTGCCGATGGCTACACCTTC. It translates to CASSLVRGAADGYTF.

The CDR3 bases are TGTGCCAGTAGCACGCACCCCTCCTCTGGAAACACCATATATTTT. Translated, it gives CASSTHPSSGNTIYF. The chain carries TRBV19 and TRBJ1-3; unclear D gene. Germline values: CDR1 LNHDA, CDR2 SQIVND (reference sequence). Trimming cost V 6 bases and J 0 bases, with 12 bases left between them. The CDR3 has 15 residues.

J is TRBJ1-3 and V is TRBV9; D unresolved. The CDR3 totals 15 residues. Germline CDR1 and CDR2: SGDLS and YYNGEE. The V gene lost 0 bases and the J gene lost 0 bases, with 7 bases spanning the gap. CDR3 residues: CASSVEGASGNTIYF. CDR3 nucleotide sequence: TGTGCCAGCAGCGTAGAGGGAGCCTCTGGAAACACCATATATTTT.

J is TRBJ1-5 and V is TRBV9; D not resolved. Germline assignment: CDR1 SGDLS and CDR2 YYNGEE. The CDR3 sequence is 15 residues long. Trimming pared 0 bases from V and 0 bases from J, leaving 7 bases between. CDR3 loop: CASSVGGNSNQPQHF. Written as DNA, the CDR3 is TGTGCCAGCAGCGTAGGAGGGAATAGCAATCAGCCCCAGCATTTT. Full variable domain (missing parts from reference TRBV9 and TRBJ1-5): DSGVTQTPKHLITATGQRVTLRCSPRSGDLSVYWYQQSLDQGLQFLIQYYNGEERAKGNILERFSAQQFPDLHSELNLSSLELGDSALYFCASSVGGNSNQPQHFGDGTRLSIL.

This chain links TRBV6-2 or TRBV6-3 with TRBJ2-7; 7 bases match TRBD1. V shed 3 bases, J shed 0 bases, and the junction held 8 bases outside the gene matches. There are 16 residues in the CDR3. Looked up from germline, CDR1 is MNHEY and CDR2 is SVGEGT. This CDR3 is CASSYPPQGPSYEQYF. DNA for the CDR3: TGTGCCAGCAGTTATCCACCACAGGGGCCCTCCTACGAGCAGTACTTC.

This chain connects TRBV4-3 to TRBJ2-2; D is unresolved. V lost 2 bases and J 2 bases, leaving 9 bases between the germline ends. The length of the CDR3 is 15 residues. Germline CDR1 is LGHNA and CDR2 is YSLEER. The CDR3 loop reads CASSQSLRNTGELFF. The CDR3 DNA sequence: TGCGCCAGCAGCCAATCGTTAAGAAACACCGGGGAGCTGTTTTTT.

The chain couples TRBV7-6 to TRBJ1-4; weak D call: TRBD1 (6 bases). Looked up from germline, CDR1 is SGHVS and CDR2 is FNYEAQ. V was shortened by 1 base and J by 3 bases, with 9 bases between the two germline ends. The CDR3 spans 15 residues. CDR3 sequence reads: CASSLVRGANEKLFF. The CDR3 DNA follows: TGTGCCAGCAGCTTAGTCAGGGGAGCTAATGAAAAACTGTTTTTT.

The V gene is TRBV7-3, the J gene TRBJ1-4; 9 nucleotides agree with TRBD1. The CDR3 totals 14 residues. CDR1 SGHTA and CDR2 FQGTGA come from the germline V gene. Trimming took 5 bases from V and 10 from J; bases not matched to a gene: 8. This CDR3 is CASSDRGGDGKLFF. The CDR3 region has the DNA TGTGCCAGCAGCGACAGGGGGGGTGACGGAAAACTGTTTTTT.

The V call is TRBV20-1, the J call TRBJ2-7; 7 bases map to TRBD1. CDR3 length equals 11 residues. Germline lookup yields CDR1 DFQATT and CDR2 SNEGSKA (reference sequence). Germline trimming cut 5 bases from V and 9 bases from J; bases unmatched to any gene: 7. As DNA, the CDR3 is TGCAGTGCTCTAACAGGGGTTTGGCAGTACTTC. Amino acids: CSALTGVWQYF.

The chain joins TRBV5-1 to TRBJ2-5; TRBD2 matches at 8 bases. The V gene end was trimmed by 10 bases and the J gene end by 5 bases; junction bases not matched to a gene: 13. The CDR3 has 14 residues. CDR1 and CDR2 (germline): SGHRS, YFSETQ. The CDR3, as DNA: TGCGCCCGCGGCGCCGGGGGGGGGCCTGAGACCCAGTACTTC. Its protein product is CARGAGGGPETQYF.

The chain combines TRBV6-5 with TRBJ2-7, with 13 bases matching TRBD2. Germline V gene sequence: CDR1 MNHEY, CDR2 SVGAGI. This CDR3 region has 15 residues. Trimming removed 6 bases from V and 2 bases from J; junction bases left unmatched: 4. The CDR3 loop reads CASRGLAGVTYEQYF. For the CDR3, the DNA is TGTGCCAGCAGAGGACTAGCGGGGGTTACCTACGAGCAGTACTTC.

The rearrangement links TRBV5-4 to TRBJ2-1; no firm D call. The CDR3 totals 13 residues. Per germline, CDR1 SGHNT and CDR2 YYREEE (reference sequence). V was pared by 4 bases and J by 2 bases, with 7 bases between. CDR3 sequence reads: CASSPRAYNEQFF. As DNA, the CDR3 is TGTGCCAGCAGCCCCCGGGCCTACAATGAGCAGTTCTTC.

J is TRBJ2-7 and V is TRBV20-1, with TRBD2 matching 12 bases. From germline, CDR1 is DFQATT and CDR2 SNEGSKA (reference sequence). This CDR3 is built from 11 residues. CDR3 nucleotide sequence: TGCAGAGTAACTAGCGGGAGGCAGCAGTACTTC. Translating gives CRVTSGRQQYF.

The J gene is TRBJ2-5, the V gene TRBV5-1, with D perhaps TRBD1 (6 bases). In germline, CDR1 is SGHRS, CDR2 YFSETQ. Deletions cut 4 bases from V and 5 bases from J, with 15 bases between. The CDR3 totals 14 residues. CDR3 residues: CASSTHRVHETQYF. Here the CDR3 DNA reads TGCGCCAGCAGCACGCACAGGGTACACGAGACCCAGTACTTC.

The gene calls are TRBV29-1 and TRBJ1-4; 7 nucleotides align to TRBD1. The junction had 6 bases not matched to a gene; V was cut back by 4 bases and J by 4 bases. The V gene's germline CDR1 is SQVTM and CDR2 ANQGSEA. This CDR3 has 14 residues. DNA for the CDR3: TGCAGCGTTGCGTCTACAGGGGTTAATGAAAAACTGTTTTTT. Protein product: CSVASTGVNEKLFF.

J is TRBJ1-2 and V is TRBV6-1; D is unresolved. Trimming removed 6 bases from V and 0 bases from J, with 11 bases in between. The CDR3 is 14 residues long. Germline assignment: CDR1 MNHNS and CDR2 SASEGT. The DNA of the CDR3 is TGTGCCAGCAGCCCCAGTATAGCTAACTATGGCTACACCTTC. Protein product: CASSPSIANYGYTF.

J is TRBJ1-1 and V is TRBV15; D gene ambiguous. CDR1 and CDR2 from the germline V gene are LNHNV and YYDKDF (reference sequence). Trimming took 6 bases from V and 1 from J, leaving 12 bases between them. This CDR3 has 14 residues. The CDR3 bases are TGTGCCACCAGAATATATAGGGAGAACACTGAAGCTTTCTTT. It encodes CATRIYRENTEAFF.